This T cell receptor (beta chain) was identified during a study of cytomegalovirus exposure and HLA in healthy donors. About the research overall: The roughly 130 validation repertoires used the same platform as the 650 to 850 first-cohort repertoires, a later analysis reported.

Sequencing was performed with immunoSEQ multiplex PCR; in TCRdb, only in-frame clones are kept and a portion is missing. The data contain approximately 46,000 clones, about 90% of them seen just once; the ten biggest clones take up more than 1.4%. Study-wide findings and caveats: Confirmation in vitro established that a few CMV-associated chains were specific for CMV antigens. There were some public TCRs occurring in many donors, but most TCR sequences were rare. Cytomegalovirus status was reportedly diagnosed by the classifier with high specificity and sensitivity.

To note about this clone: Its specificity is unknown.

Sequencing input: PBMCs. This receptor was obtained from a man aged 18 to 35 in good health and CMV-seronegative.

CDR3 in DNA: TGTGCCAGCAGATCAGGGGGCATCTCCTACGAGCAGTACTTC. This codes for CASRSGGISYEQYF. The rearrangement joins TRBV28 to TRBJ2-7, with 8 bases that match TRBD1. After removal of 6 bases from V and 0 bases from J, the junction contained 4 bases not matched to a gene. The length of the CDR3 is 14 residues. The germline V gene encodes CDR1 MDHEN and CDR2 SYDVKM.